The 10 T cell receptor beta chains listed next were all sequenced from one sample in a study of shared clonotypes between healthy human individuals. The table came from immunoSEQ multiplex PCR; TCRdb's copy has only in-frame clones and leaves some out. The sample lists 2 million to 2.5 million clones; approximately 95% were seen once. What was sequenced was naive CD4+ T cells sorted from blood. Subset noted: CD45RA+ positively selected. These receptors were obtained from a man between 18 and 29 years old in good health.

The chain links TRBV7-2 to TRBJ2-1; 10 positions match TRBD2. The CDR3 extends over 17 amino acids. Germline lookup yields CDR1 SGHTA and CDR2 FQGNSA. The ends lost 1 base at V and 7 bases at J; junction bases unmatched: 10. CDR3 loop: CASSLEKRGGLRNEQFF. Written as DNA, the CDR3 is TGTGCCAGCAGCTTAGAGAAGCGGGGGGGCCTTAGAAATGAGCAGTTCTTC.

This clone was seen many times. The rearrangement uses TRBV30 and TRBJ1-4; D might be TRBD1 (5 bases). Germline V CDR1 and CDR2: GTSNPN, SVGIG (reference sequence). The CDR3 sequence is 17 residues long. V shed 0 bases and J shed 0 bases, with 14 bases lying between them. The CDR3 loop reads CAWSVVGAPATNEKLFF. The CDR3 DNA reads TGTGCCTGGAGTGTAGTCGGGGCCCCTGCAACTAATGAAAAACTGTTTTTT.

This chain joins TRBV11-1 and TRBJ2-7; D is possibly TRBD1 (5 bases). This CDR3 is 15 amino acids long. V was shortened by 4 bases and J by 1 base, with 14 bases between the two germline ends. Per the germline V gene, CDR1 is SGHAT and CDR2 is FQDESV (reference sequence). The CDR3 region is CASSSGAKGSYEQYF. The DNA of the CDR3 is TGTGCCAGCAGCTCAGGCGCAAAGGGGTCCTACGAGCAGTACTTC. Filled out from reference TRBV11-1 and TRBJ2-7, the complete variable domain reads EAEVAQSPRYKITEKSQAVAFWCDPISGHATLYWYRQILGQGPELLVQFQDESVVDDSQLPKDRFSAERLKGVDSTLKIQPAELGDSAMYLCASSSGAKGSYEQYFGPGTRLTVT.

The genes are TRBV25-1 and TRBJ1-2; 7 nucleotides line up with TRBD1. Losses at the gene ends were 2 bases for V and 8 bases for J; bases not matched to a gene: 11. The CDR3 is 15 residues long. From germline, CDR1 is MGHDK and CDR2 SYGVNS. The CDR3 DNA sequence: TGTGCCAGCAGTGAACCCGGGACAGCGTTCGGGGGCTACACCTTC. This translates into CASSEPGTAFGGYTF.

The rearrangement uses TRBV19 and TRBJ2-1; 9 nucleotides line up with TRBD2. Trimming cost V 4 bases and J 3 bases; bases outside gene matches: 4. Germline CDR1 is LNHDA and CDR2 is SQIVND (reference sequence). The CDR3 contains 15 residues. The CDR3 nucleotides are TGTGCCAGTAGTACAACTAGCGGGCTCTACAATGAGCAGTTCTTC. Its translation is CASSTTSGLYNEQFF.

The chain links TRBV27 to TRBJ1-6; 7 nucleotides agree with TRBD1. The germline CDR1 and CDR2 sequences are MNHEY and SMNVEV (reference sequence). The CDR3 spans 15 residues. The trim removed 4 bases at V and 6 bases at J, leaving 6 bases unmatched. The CDR3 coding sequence is TGTGCCAGCAGTTCTTTGACAGGGTTTAATTCACCCCTCCACTTT. It is translated as CASSSLTGFNSPLHF.

This clone was seen more than once but under ten times. Other DNA sequences in this specimen translate into the identical CDR3. The chain carries TRBV5-1 and TRBJ1-3; 7 bases line up with TRBD1. Germline loops: CDR1 SGHRS, CDR2 YFSETQ. V was clipped by 3 bases and J by 2 bases; unmatched bases: 2. The CDR3 sequence is 14 residues long. This chain's CDR3 is CASSSQGAGNTIYF. CDR3 nucleotides: TGCGCCAGCAGCTCCCAGGGGGCTGGAAACACCATATATTTT.

The chain employs TRBV25-1 and TRBJ1-6, with D possibly matching TRBD1 (5 bases). The germline gives CDR1 MGHDK, CDR2 SYGVNS. Trimming took off 0 bases at V and 10 bases at J, with 16 bases between the two ends. The CDR3 is 16 amino acids. CDR3 nucleotides: TGTGCCAGCAGTGAATATACGAGGGTAGGGGCCTCACCCCTCCACTTT. Protein: CASSEYTRVGASPLHF.

The V call is TRBV30, the J call TRBJ2-2; 7 bases fit TRBD1. Germline V gives CDR1 GTSNPN, CDR2 SVGIG (reference sequence). V dropped 8 bases and J dropped 4; count of bases not matched to a gene: 7. The CDR3 has 13 residues. The CDR3 nucleotides are TGTGCCAGAGGGACAGCGTTCACCGGGGAGCTGTTTTTT. It yields the protein CARGTAFTGELFF.

This sequence joins TRBV6-5 and TRBJ2-5; perhaps TRBD1 as D (5 bases). Germline CDR1 is MNHEY and CDR2 is SVGAGI. V was clipped by 2 bases and J by 2 bases, with 12 bases between them. The CDR3 is 15 residues long. The CDR3 bases are TGTGCCAGCAGTTACCTATCCGACAGACAAGAGACCCAGTACTTC. It specifies CASSYLSDRQETQYF.